This entry lists 30 T cell receptor beta chains sequenced from one sample in a study of post-analysis software for immune sequencing data. General study findings and limits: In patients, roughly five TRBV segments were more frequent than in controls, with TRBV5-6, TRBV5-1 and TRBV20-1 among them.

Unique molecular identifiers were present in the TCR beta cDNA libraries. TCRdb itself ran the PCR reads through MiXCR, one entry per CDR3 protein. In the table there are about 200,000 distinct CDR3 sequences, about 30% of which are singletons. These TCRs' antigens remain unknown. Sequencing was performed on blood. The receptors were gathered from a girl aged 2 to 17 with multiple sclerosis.

This clonotype was observed a few times. CDR3: CASSAGTGGREAFF. As DNA, the CDR3 is TGTGCCAGCAGCGCCGGGACGGGGGGCCGGGAAGCTTTCTTT. The chain uses TRBV5-4 and TRBJ1-1; possible D gene TRBD1, 6 bases. Trimming took 4 bases from V and 8 from J, leaving 18 bases between them. Germline V gene lookup returns CDR1 SGHNT and CDR2 YYREEE (reference sequence). This CDR3 region has 14 residues. The full variable domain, with the rest looked up from reference TRBV5-4 and TRBJ1-1, is ETGVTQSPTHLIKTRGQQVTLRCSSQSGHNTVSWYQQALGQGPQFIFQYYREEENGRGNFPPRFSGLQFPNYSSELNVNALELDDSALYLCASSAGTGGREAFFGQGTRLTVV.

At least ten counts were recorded for this clonotype. The chain has TRBV15 and TRBJ2-3; TRBD2 might be the D (6 bases). Trimming cost V 0 bases and J 1 base, with 11 bases left between them. CDR1 and CDR2 (germline): LNHNV, YYDKDF (reference sequence). The CDR3 covers 16 residues. The CDR3 loop reads CATSRDPGVGTDTQYF. CDR3 sequence (DNA): TGTGCCACCAGCAGAGATCCGGGGGTTGGCACAGATACGCAGTATTTT.

The genes are TRBV12-3 or TRBV12-4 and TRBJ1-4; D remains ambiguous. The CDR3 has 14 residues. V lost 3 bases to trimming and J lost 7 bases, with 12 bases between them. CDR3 DNA sequence: TGTGCCAGCAGTTTCTGGGGTGAGAGTGAAAAACTGTTTTTT. Translated: CASSFWGESEKLFF.

CDR3 DNA sequence: TGCGCCAGCAGCCAAGTGGGCAGGGATCTTAGCAATCAGCCCCAGCATTTT. Protein product: CASSQVGRDLSNQPQHF. The chain combines TRBV4-1 with TRBJ1-5, with D perhaps TRBD1 (5 bases). V was trimmed by 1 base and J by 0 bases, leaving 13 bases between them. The CDR3 runs to 17 residues. CDR1 is MGHRA and CDR2 is YSYEKL in the germline V gene.

The chain recombines TRBV5-1 with TRBJ2-1, with TRBD2 as a possible D gene (5 bases). Germline CDR1 reads SGHRS; CDR2 reads YFSETQ. The ends were cut back, 2 bases at V and 9 bases at J, with 12 bases in the middle. The CDR3 loop spans 13 amino acids. The CDR3 bases are TGCGCCAGCAGCTTCAGGCTAGGAGGTGAGCAGTTCTTC. Protein product: CASSFRLGGEQFF.

The chain uses TRBV28 and TRBJ2-7, with 7 positions matching TRBD1. Looked up from germline, CDR1 is MDHEN and CDR2 is SYDVKM. The junction had 8 bases not matched to a gene; V was cut back by 5 bases and J by 1 base. The CDR3 spans 15 residues. CDR3 sequence: CASSHNLGQSYEQYF. CDR3 nucleotides: TGTGCCAGCAGTCACAATTTGGGACAGTCCTACGAGCAGTACTTC.

The chain recombines TRBV7-9 with TRBJ2-7; D perhaps matches TRBD1 (5 bases). V was shortened by 2 bases and J by 3 bases, with 14 bases between the two germline ends. The CDR3 is 15 amino acids. The germline V gene encodes CDR1 SEHNR and CDR2 FQNEAQ (reference sequence). CDR3 amino acids: CASSLRGSMNYEQYF. CDR3 sequence (DNA): TGTGCCAGCAGCTTAAGGGGCAGTATGAACTACGAGCAGTACTTC.

In this sample, this clonotype turned up a few times. This chain connects TRBV6-5 to TRBJ2-5, with a weak D call TRBD2 (7 bases). Germline V gene lookup returns CDR1 MNHEY and CDR2 SVGAGI. V was clipped by 5 bases and J by 1 base, with 14 bases between them. The CDR3 runs to 15 residues. The CDR3 sequence is CASSMGGGGQETQYF. In nucleotides, the CDR3 is TGTGCCAGCAGTATGGGGGGCGGGGGCCAAGAGACCCAGTACTTC.

The chain couples TRBV6-2 or TRBV6-3 to TRBJ1-1, with D perhaps TRBD1 (6 bases). Germline lookup yields CDR1 MNHEY and CDR2 SVGEGT. With 7 bases removed from V and 8 bases from J, the gap between germline ends came to 17 bases. The length of the CDR3 is 13 residues. CDR3 DNA: TGTGCCAGCACCTTACTCCAGGGGTTAGAAGCTTTCTTT. Its protein is CASTLLQGLEAFF.

This clonotype was detected many times. This chain connects TRBV9 to TRBJ2-7; 7 bases fit TRBD2. CDR1 is SGDLS, CDR2 YYNGEE, per germline. The CDR3 loop spans 15 amino acids. Trimming cost V 2 bases and J 0 bases; bases outside gene matches: 5. The CDR3 sequence is CASSVGGRSSYEQYF. Written as DNA, the CDR3 is TGTGCCAGCAGCGTGGGGGGGAGGAGCTCCTACGAGCAGTACTTC.

In this sample, this clonotype turned up a few times. The chain links TRBV27 to TRBJ1-2; 7 nucleotides align to TRBD1. In germline, CDR1 is MNHEY, CDR2 SMNVEV (reference sequence). V dropped 8 bases and J dropped 7; count of bases not matched to a gene: 16. This CDR3 has 15 amino acids. DNA of the CDR3: TGTGCCAGCGCGTCGGGGAGCAGGGGGGAAGGTGGCTACACCTTC. Protein product: CASASGSRGEGGYTF.

This clonotype was counted a few times. V usage is TRBV14 and J usage is TRBJ1-2; 7 bases align to TRBD1. The CDR3 length is 16 residues. Germline V gene sequence: CDR1 SGHDN, CDR2 FVKESK. Unmatched junction bases numbered 7, after V lost 2 bases and J lost 1 base. CDR3 amino acids: CASSQIWDSLNYGYTF. The CDR3 bases are TGTGCCAGCAGCCAAATCTGGGACAGCCTTAACTATGGCTACACCTTC. Variable domain in full (rest from reference TRBV14 and TRBJ1-2): EAGVTQFPSHSVIEKGQTVTLRCDPISGHDNLYWYRRVMGKEIKFLLHFVKESKQDESGMPNNRFLAERTGGTYSTLKVQPAELEDSGVYFCASSQIWDSLNYGYTFGSGTRLTVV.

Regarding this clonotype: One junction end disagrees with the germline gene, perhaps due to a read error. The genes are TRBV20-1 and TRBJ2-1, with D tentatively TRBD1 or TRBD2 (5 bases each). The CDR3 length is 16 residues. The V gene's germline CDR1 is DFQATT and CDR2 SNEGSKA (reference sequence). The CDR3 DNA reads as TGCGGTGCCATTTCCCAGGGTAGCGTTTGGGACAATGAGCAGTTCTTC. Its protein product is CGAISQGSVWDNEQFF.

This clonotype was observed at least ten times. The chain recombines TRBV12-3 or TRBV12-4 with TRBJ2-7; TRBD2 might be the D (5 bases). CDR3 length equals 17 residues. V shed 1 base and J shed 0 bases, with 16 bases lying between them. The CDR3 DNA reads TGTGCCAGCAGTTTAGGATCCCGGCGGGTGGACTCCTACGAGCAGTACTTC. It encodes CASSLGSRRVDSYEQYF.

This clonotype was counted ten times or more. The chain recombines TRBV5-4 with TRBJ2-4; possible D gene TRBD1, 5 bases. The V and J ends lost 4 bases and 4 bases respectively, with 9 bases between them. The CDR3 sequence is 13 residues long. Germline CDR1 and CDR2: SGHNT and YYREEE (reference sequence). CDR3 DNA: TGTGCCAGCAGCATACGACAGAAAAACATTCAGTACTTC. Its translation is CASSIRQKNIQYF.

The table lists this clonotype with many counts. The gene calls are TRBV5-5 and TRBJ2-7; TRBD2 agrees at 10 bases. V was clipped by 0 bases and J by 3 bases; unmatched bases: 3. CDR1 SGHKS and CDR2 YYEKEE come from the germline V gene (reference sequence). The CDR3 is made up of 15 amino acids. Here the CDR3 reads CASSLAGTSVYEQYF. The CDR3 DNA follows: TGTGCCAGCAGCTTGGCCGGGACTAGCGTCTACGAGCAGTACTTC.

This clonotype was counted ten times or more. This chain uses TRBV5-5 with TRBJ1-5; D is uncertain. CDR1 and CDR2 (germline): SGHKS, YYEKEE (reference sequence). The CDR3 has 16 residues. V dropped 2 bases and J dropped 0 bases, with 12 bases sitting between them. CDR3 residues: CASSFRGKDSNQPQHF. The DNA for the CDR3 is TGTGCCAGCAGCTTCCGAGGAAAGGATAGCAATCAGCCCCAGCATTTT. The complete variable domain, with remaining parts taken from reference TRBV5-5 and TRBJ1-5, reads DAGVTQSPTHLIKTRGQQVTLRCSPISGHKSVSWYQQVLGQGPQFIFQYYEKEERGRGNFPDRFSARQFPNYSSELNVNALLLGDSALYLCASSFRGKDSNQPQHFGDGTRLSIL.

The chain is built from TRBV18 and TRBJ2-5; unclear D gene. There are 12 residues in the CDR3. CDR1 is KGHSH and CDR2 is LQKENI in the germline V gene. V was cut by 0 bases and J by 7 bases, with 6 bases left in between. The CDR3 reads CASSPPVGTQYF. The CDR3 DNA reads TGTGCCAGCTCACCACCGGTCGGGACCCAGTACTTC.

The sample holds a few counts of this clonotype. The chain is built from TRBV18 and TRBJ2-1, with TRBD2 matching 7 bases. The CDR3 is made up of 15 amino acids. Germline trimming cut 1 base from V and 4 bases from J; bases unmatched to any gene: 4. In germline, CDR1 is KGHSH, CDR2 LQKENI. CDR3 region: CASSPQDGRYNEQFF. In DNA form, the CDR3 reads TGTGCCAGCTCACCACAGGACGGGAGGTACAATGAGCAGTTCTTC.

This clonotype was seen ten or more times. The gene calls are TRBV10-3 and TRBJ1-2; TRBD1 agrees at 7 bases. The CDR3 totals 15 residues. The V segment lost 6 bases and the J segment 2 bases; nucleotides outside the gene matches: 9. In germline, CDR1 is ENHRY, CDR2 SYGVKD. CDR3 sequence reads: CAIRPGQPNNYGYTF. CDR3 in DNA: TGTGCCATCAGACCGGGACAGCCGAACAACTATGGCTACACCTTC.

The chain has TRBV15 and TRBJ2-7; TRBD2 agrees at 7 bases. The CDR3 is made up of 16 amino acids. The ends lost 1 base at V and 0 bases at J; junction bases unmatched: 6. Germline lookup yields CDR1 LNHNV and CDR2 YYDKDF (reference sequence). CDR3 in DNA: TGTGCCACCAGCAGAGCGGGAGGCCCCAGCTCCTACGAGCAGTACTTC. The encoded protein is CATSRAGGPSSYEQYF.

This clonotype was seen more than once but under ten times. V usage is TRBV5-1 and J usage is TRBJ2-4, with a weak D call TRBD1 (7 bases). The CDR3 consists of 14 residues. CDR1 is SGHRS and CDR2 is YFSETQ in the germline V gene. V lost 4 bases and J 8 bases, leaving 16 bases between the germline ends. The CDR3 DNA reads TGCGCCAGCAGCCTGGAGGGACAGATATACATTCAGTACTTC. Its protein is CASSLEGQIYIQYF.

V is TRBV29-1 and J is TRBJ1-2; tentative D call: TRBD1 (5 bases). The CDR3 is 11 amino acids. Trimming shortened V by 7 bases and J by 8 bases, and 14 bases separated the two germline ends. From germline, CDR1 is SQVTM and CDR2 ANQGSEA. The CDR3 loop reads CSGGGVGGYTF. CDR3 nucleotides: TGCAGCGGAGGAGGGGTAGGCGGCTACACCTTC.

This clonotype has ten or more counts. CDR3 protein: CASSPGQDSSYEQYF. CDR3 nucleotides: TGCGCCAGCAGCCCCGGACAGGATAGCTCCTACGAGCAGTACTTC. The chain employs TRBV5-1 and TRBJ2-7, with 7 positions matching TRBD1. The CDR3 is 15 residues long. Germline trimming cut 4 bases from V and 0 bases from J; bases unmatched to any gene: 7. Germline V gene sequence: CDR1 SGHRS, CDR2 YFSETQ.

This clonotype was picked up many times. This rearrangement joins TRBV29-1 to TRBJ2-3; either TRBD1 or TRBD2 may supply D (5 bases each). Germline V gives CDR1 SQVTM, CDR2 ANQGSEA. V shed 6 bases and J shed 2 bases, with 12 bases lying between them. This CDR3 is 13 amino acids long. This CDR3 is CSVEGLFTDTQYF. The DNA of the CDR3 is TGCAGCGTAGAGGGGCTATTCACAGATACGCAGTATTTT.

Concerning this clonotype itself: Relative to the germline gene, one junction end is altered; a read error may explain this. The chain is built from TRBV20-1 and TRBJ2-3; D could derive from TRBD1 or TRBD2 (5 bases each). Germline CDR1 is DFQATT and CDR2 is SNEGSKA (reference sequence). The length of the CDR3 is 17 residues. CDR3 amino acids: CSARDQGPTSNTDTPYF. CDR3 nucleotides: TGCAGTGCTAGAGACCAGGGACCAACGAGTAACACAGATACGCCGTATTTT.

The chain couples TRBV6-1 to TRBJ1-1; D might be TRBD1 (5 bases). This CDR3 region has 15 residues. The germline V and J ends were trimmed by 5 bases and 5 bases, with 18 bases remaining between them. From germline, CDR1 is MNHNS and CDR2 SASEGT. The CDR3 region has the DNA TGTGCCAGCAGTTTTGGGGGGAACATCGAGACTGAAGCTTTCTTT. The encoded protein is CASSFGGNIETEAFF.

The chain carries TRBV20-1 and TRBJ1-2, with TRBD1 matching 7 bases. The CDR3 sequence is 15 residues long. The J segment lost 0 bases and the V segment lost 0 bases, leaving 4 bases of the junction unmatched. The V gene's germline CDR1 is DFQATT and CDR2 SNEGSKA (reference sequence). CDR3 nucleotides: TGCAGTGCTAGAGAGACCGGGACAGCTAACTATGGCTACACCTTC. Amino acid sequence: CSARETGTANYGYTF.

This clonotype was observed a handful of times. The rearrangement uses TRBV6-1 and TRBJ2-1; D is unclear. CDR1 and CDR2 from the germline V gene are MNHNS and SASEGT. V lost 4 bases and J 0 bases, leaving 10 bases between the germline ends. The CDR3 runs to 15 residues. The CDR3 DNA sequence: TGTGCCAGCAGTGGAAATCCGGACTCCTACAATGAGCAGTTCTTC. Protein product: CASSGNPDSYNEQFF.

The V and J genes are TRBV7-8 and TRBJ2-7, with D possibly being TRBD1 or TRBD2 (6 bases each). CDR1 and CDR2 (germline): SGHVS, FQNEAQ. There are 14 residues in the CDR3. The ends were cut back, 2 bases at V and 6 bases at J, with 14 bases in the middle. This chain's CDR3 is CASSLTGGEGEQYF. The CDR3 nucleotides are TGTGCCAGCAGCTTAACCGGGGGCGAGGGCGAGCAGTACTTC.